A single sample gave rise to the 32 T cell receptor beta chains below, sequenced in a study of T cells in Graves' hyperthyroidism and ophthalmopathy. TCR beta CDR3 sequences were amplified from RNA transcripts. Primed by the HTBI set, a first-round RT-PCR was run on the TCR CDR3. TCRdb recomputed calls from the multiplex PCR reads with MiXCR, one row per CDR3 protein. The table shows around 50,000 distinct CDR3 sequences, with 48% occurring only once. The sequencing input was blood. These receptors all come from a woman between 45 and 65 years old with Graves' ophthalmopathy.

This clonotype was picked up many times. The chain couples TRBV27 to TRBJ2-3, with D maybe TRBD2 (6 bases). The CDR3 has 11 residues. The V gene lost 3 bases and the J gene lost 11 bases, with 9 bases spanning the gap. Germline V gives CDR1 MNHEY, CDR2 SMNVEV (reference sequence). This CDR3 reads CASSFLGRQYF. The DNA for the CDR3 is TGTGCCAGCAGTTTCCTCGGGAGGCAGTATTTT.

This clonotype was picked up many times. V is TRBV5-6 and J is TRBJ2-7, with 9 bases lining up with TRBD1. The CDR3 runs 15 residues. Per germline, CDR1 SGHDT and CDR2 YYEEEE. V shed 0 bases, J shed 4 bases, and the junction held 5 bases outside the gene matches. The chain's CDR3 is CASSLGDRAAYEQYF. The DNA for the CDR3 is TGTGCCAGCAGCTTGGGGGACAGGGCGGCGTACGAGCAGTACTTC.

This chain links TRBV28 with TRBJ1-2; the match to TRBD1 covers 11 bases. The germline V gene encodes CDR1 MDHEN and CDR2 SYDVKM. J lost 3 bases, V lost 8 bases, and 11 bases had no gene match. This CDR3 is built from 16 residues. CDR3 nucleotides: TGTGCCAGCCAGAGGACAGGGGGCACAGCGGACTATGGCTACACCTTC. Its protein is CASQRTGGTADYGYTF.

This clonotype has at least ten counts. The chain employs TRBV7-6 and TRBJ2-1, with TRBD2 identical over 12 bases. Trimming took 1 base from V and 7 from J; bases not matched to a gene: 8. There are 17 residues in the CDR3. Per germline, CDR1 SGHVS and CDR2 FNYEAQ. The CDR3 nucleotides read TGTGCCAGCAGCTTAGGGACTAGCGGGATTTTGGGGAATGAGCAGTTCTTC. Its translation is CASSLGTSGILGNEQFF.

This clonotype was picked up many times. CDR3 region: CASSFGEGTDSPLHF. DNA of the CDR3: TGTGCCAGCAGTTTCGGTGAGGGGACGGATTCACCCCTCCACTTT. This chain joins TRBV12-3 or TRBV12-4 and TRBJ1-6; TRBD1 is a possible D gene (5 bases). Trimming took off 3 bases at V and 8 bases at J, with 14 bases between the two ends. CDR3 length equals 15 residues.

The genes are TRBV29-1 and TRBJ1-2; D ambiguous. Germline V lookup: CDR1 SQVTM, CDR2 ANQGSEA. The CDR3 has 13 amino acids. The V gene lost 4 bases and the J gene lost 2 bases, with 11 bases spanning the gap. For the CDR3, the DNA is TGCAGCGTTGGTAACACTAAAAACTATGGCTACACCTTC. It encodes CSVGNTKNYGYTF.

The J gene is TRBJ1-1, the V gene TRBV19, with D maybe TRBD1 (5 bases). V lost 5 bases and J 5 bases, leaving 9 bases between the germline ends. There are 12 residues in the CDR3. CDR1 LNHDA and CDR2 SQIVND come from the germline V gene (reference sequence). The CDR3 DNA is TGTGCCAGTAGTGGGGCGCGGACTGAAGCTTTCTTT. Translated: CASSGARTEAFF.

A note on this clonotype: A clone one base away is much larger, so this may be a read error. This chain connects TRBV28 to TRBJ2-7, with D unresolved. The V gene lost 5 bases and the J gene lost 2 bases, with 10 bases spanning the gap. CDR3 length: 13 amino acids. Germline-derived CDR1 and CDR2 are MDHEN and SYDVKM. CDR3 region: CASSTPNAYEQYF. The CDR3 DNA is TGTGCCAGCAGTACCCCTAACGCCTACGAGCAGTACTTC.

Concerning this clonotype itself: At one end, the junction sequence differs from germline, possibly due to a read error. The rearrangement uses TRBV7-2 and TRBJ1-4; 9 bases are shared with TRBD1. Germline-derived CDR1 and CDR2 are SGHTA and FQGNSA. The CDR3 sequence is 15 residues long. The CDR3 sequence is CASRLAWTGVEELFF. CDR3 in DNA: TGTGCCAGCCGCTTAGCTTGGACAGGGGTTGAAGAACTGTTTTTT.

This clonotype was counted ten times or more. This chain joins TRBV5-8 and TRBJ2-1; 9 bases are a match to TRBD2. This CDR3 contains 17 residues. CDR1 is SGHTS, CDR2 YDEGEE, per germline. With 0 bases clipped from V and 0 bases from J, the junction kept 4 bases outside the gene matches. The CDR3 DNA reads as TGTGCCAGCAGCTTGGGGACTAGCGTCAGCTCCTACAATGAGCAGTTCTTC. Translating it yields CASSLGTSVSSYNEQFF.

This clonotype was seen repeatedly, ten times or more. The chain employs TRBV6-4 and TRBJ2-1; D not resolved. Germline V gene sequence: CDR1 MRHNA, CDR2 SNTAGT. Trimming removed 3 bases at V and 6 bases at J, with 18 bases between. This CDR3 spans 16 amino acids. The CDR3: CASSESFTRTANEQFF. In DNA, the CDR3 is TGTGCCAGCAGTGAGTCGTTCACCCGGACGGCCAATGAGCAGTTCTTC.

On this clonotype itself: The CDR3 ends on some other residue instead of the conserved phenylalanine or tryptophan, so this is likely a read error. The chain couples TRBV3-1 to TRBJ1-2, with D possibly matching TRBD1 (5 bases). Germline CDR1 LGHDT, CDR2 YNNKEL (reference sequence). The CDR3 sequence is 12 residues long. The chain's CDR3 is CASTSGNCGYTV. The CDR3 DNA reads TGTGCCAGCACGTCAGGGAACTGTGGCTACACCGTC.

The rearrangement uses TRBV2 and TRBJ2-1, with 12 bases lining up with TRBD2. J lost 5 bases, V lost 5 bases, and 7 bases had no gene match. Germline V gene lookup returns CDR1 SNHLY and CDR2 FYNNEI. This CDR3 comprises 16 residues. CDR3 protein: CASSPGLAGTHNEQFF. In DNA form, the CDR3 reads TGTGCCAGCAGTCCCGGACTAGCGGGGACCCACAATGAGCAGTTCTTC. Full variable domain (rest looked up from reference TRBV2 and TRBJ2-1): EPEVTQTPSHQVTQMGQEVILRCVPISNHLYFYWYRQILGQKVEFLVSFYNNEISEKSEIFDDQFSVERPDGSNFTLKIRSTKLEDSAMYFCASSPGLAGTHNEQFFGPGTRLTVL.

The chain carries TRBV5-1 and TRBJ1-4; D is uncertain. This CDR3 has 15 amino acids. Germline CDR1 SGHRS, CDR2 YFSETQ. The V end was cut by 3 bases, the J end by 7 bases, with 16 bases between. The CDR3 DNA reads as TGCGCCAGCAGCTACGCACGTGGAGGGAGTGAAAAACTGTTTTTT. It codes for CASSYARGGSEKLFF.

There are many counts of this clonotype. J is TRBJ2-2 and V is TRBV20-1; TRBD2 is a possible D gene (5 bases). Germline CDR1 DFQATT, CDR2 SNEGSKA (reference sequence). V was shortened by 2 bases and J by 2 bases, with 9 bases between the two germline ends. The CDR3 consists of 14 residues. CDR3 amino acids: CSARWLANTGELFF. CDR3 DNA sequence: TGCAGTGCTAGATGGCTAGCAAACACCGGGGAGCTGTTTTTT.

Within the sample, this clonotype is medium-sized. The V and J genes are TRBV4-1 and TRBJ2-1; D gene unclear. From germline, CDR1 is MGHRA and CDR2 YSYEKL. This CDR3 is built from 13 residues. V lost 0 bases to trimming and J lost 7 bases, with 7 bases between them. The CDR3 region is CASSQDFLNEQFF. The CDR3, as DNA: TGCGCCAGCAGCCAAGACTTTTTAAATGAGCAGTTCTTC.

The CDR3 DNA sequence: TGTGCCAGCAGCTTCGGACCGAGCCAAGAGACGCGGTACTTC. It encodes CASSFGPSQETRYF. The chain links TRBV7-3 to TRBJ2-5; D unresolved. This CDR3 has 14 amino acids. The germline CDR1 and CDR2 sequences are SGHTA and FQGTGA. Trimming removed 3 bases from V and 13 bases from J, with 21 bases in between.

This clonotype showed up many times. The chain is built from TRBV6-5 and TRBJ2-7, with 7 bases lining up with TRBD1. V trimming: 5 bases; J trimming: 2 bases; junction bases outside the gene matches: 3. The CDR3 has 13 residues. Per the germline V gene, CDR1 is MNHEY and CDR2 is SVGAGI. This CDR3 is CASSTDRAYEQYF. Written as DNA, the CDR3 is TGTGCCAGCAGTACTGACAGGGCCTACGAGCAGTACTTC.

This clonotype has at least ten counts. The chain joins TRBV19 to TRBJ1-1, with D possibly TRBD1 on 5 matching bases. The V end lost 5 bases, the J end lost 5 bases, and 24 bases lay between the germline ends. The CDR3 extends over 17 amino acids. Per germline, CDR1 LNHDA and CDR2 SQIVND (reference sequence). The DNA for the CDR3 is TGTGCCAGTAGTCACCCCCAGGTGGGGAGGGGAAGGACTGAAGCTTTCTTT. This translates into CASSHPQVGRGRTEAFF.

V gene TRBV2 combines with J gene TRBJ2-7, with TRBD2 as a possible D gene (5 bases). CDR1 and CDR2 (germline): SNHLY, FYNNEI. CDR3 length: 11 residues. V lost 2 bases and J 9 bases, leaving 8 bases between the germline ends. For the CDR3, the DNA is TGTGCCAGCAGTGAACCCGGAGGGCAGTACTTC. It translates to CASSEPGGQYF.

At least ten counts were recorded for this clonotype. The CDR3 DNA is TGTGCCAGTAGTATAGGGCAGGGGGGTTCCTACGAGCAGTACTTC. It specifies CASSIGQGGSYEQYF. This chain links TRBV19 with TRBJ2-7; possible D gene TRBD1, 7 bases. CDR3 size: 15 residues. CDR1 and CDR2 (germline): LNHDA, SQIVND (reference sequence). V lost 1 base and J 1 base, leaving 11 bases between the germline ends. The full variable domain, with the rest looked up from reference TRBV19 and TRBJ2-7, is DGGITQSPKYLFRKEGQNVTLSCEQNLNHDAMYWYRQDPGQGLRLIYYSQIVNDFQKGDIAEGYSVSREKKESFPLTVTSAQKNPTAFYLCASSIGQGGSYEQYFGPGTRLTVT.

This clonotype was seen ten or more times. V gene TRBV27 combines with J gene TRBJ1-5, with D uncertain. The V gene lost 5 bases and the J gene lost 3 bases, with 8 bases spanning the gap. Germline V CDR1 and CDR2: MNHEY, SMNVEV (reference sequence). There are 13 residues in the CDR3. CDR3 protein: CASSPFHNQPQHF. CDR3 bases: TGTGCCAGCAGTCCTTTCCACAATCAGCCCCAGCATTTT.

CDR3 nucleotides: TGTGCCAGCAGAAGACTAGCGGGGACCGAGCAGTACTTC. Translating gives CASRRLAGTEQYF. V usage is TRBV2 and J usage is TRBJ2-7; 11 nucleotides align to TRBD2. Germline trimming cut 6 bases from V and 6 bases from J; bases unmatched to any gene: 4. The germline V gene encodes CDR1 SNHLY and CDR2 FYNNEI. This CDR3 contains 13 residues.

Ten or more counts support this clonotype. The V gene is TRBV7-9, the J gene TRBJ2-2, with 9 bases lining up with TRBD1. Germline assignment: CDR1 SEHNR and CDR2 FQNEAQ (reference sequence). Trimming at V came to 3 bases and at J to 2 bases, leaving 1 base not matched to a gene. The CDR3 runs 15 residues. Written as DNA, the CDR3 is TGTGCCAGCAGCTTGGACAGGGGCAACACCGGGGAGCTGTTTTTT. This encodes CASSLDRGNTGELFF.

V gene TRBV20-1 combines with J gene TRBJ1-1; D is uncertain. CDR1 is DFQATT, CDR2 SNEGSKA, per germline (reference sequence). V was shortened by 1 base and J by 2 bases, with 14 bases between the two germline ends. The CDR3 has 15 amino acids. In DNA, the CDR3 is TGCAGTGCTAGAGCGTCCGGTTGGGGAAACACTGAAGCTTTCTTT. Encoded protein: CSARASGWGNTEAFF.

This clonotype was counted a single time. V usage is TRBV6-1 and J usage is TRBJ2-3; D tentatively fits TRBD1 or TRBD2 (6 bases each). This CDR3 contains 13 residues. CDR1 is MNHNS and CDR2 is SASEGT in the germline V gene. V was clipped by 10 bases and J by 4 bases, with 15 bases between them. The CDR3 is CATGGRWADTQYF. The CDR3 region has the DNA TGTGCCACCGGGGGCAGGTGGGCAGATACGCAGTATTTT.

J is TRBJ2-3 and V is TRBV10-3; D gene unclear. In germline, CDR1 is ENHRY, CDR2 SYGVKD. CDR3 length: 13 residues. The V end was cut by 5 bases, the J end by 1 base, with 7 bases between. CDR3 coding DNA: TGTGCCATCAGTCAATATGGCACAGATACGCAGTATTTT. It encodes CAISQYGTDTQYF.

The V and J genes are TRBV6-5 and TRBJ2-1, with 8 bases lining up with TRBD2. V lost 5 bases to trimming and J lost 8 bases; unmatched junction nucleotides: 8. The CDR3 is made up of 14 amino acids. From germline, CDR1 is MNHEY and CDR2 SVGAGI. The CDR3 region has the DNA TGTGCCAGCAGTCGACCGGGGGGGGATCATGAGCAGTTCTTC. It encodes CASSRPGGDHEQFF.

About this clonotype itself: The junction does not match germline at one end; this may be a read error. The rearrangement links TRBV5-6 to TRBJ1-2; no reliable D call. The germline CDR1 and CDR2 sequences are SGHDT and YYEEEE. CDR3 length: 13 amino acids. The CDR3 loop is CASSLVTIYGYTF. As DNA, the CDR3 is TGCGCCAGCAGCTTGGTCACAATCTATGGCTACACCTTC.

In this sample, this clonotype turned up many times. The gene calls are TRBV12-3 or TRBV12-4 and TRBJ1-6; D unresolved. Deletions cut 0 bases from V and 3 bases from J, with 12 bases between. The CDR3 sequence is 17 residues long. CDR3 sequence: CASSLAAGADYNSPLHF. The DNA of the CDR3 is TGTGCCAGCAGTTTAGCTGCAGGAGCGGACTATAATTCACCCCTCCACTTT.

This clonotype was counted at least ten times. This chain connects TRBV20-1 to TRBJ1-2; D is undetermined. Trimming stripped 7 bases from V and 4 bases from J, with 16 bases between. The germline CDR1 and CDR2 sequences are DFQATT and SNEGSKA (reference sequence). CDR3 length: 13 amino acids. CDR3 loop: CSGEHSSRYGYTF. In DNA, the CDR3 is TGCAGTGGAGAACACTCCTCGCGCTATGGCTACACCTTC.

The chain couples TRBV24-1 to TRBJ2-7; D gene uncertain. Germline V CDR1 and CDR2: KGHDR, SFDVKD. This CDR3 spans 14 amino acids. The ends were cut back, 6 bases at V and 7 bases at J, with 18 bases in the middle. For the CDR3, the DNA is TGTGCCACCAGTCTCTTACAAGGTAAAGGAGAGCAGTACTTC. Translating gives CATSLLQGKGEQYF.